The 2 T cell receptor beta chains below all came from one sample that was sequenced in a study of human T cells and chemical hapten exposure (dated by TCRdb to about 2021). Receptor amplification or capture employed RACE. Reads for this sample came from a NextSeq 500. TCRdb trimmed the raw reads at Q25, called clones with MiXCR and kept productive beta chains. All rows with the same CDR3 protein become a single entry with the most common DNA and genes. The sample profile shows approximately 100,000 distinct CDR3 sequences; 9.5% to 12% of them were found once. Of the sample, approximately 4% falls within the top ten clones. This sample's time point label indicates: patch test 1, 2 weeks after DPC sensitization. The meaning of the sample's treatment or condition label: therapeutic diphenylcyclopropenone sensitization with weekly scalp DPC. The specimen was whole blood, collected in connection with sensitization to the hapten diphenylcyclopropenone (DPC). All receptors derive from a woman aged 40 to 55 with alopecia areata. Some clones in this sample may be carry-over from other donors' samples.

This chain uses TRBV5-1 with TRBJ2-7, with TRBD2 matching over 8 bases. This CDR3 spans 16 amino acids. Germline CDR1 is SGHRS and CDR2 is YFSETQ. Trimming removed 4 bases from V and 5 bases from J; junction bases left unmatched: 14. In DNA, the CDR3 is TGCGCCAGCAGCCCTAGCGGGTTGCCACGGGTGGACGAGCAGTACTTC. This translates into CASSPSGLPRVDEQYF. Looking up the rest from reference TRBV5-1 and TRBJ2-7 gives the full variable domain: KAGVTQTPRYLIKTRGQQVTLSCSPISGHRSVSWYQQTPGQGLQFLFEYFSETQRNKGNFPGRFSGRQFSNSRSEMNVSTLELGDSALYLCASSPSGLPRVDEQYFGPGTRLTVT.

This chain connects TRBV5-1 to TRBJ1-1; no firm D call. CDR3 size: 14 residues. Germline-derived CDR1 and CDR2 are SGHRS and YFSETQ. The V gene lost 2 bases and the J gene lost 7 bases, with 15 bases spanning the gap. The CDR3 nucleotides read TGCGCCAGCAGCTTAACTGTAAGGGTTGGTGAAGCTTTCTTT. Residues: CASSLTVRVGEAFF.